This TCR beta chain was sequenced during a study of blood T cell repertoires in COVID-19. Some clones are missing from TCRdb's copy, which holds only in-frame ones; the method was immunoSEQ multiplex PCR. This table has approximately 260,000 clones, approximately 87% appearing once. Trimming shortened V by 3 bases and J by 0 bases, and 12 bases separated the two germline ends. The germline CDR1 and CDR2 sequences are MGHRA and YSYEKL. This CDR3 is 16 amino acids long. This clonotype originated in a man aged 60 to 75 who had recovered from COVID-19. Sequenced sample: peripheral blood. This chain uses TRBV4-1 with TRBJ1-3; D is undetermined. The CDR3, as DNA: TGCGCCAGCAGCCATACTGTGGGGAGCTCTGGAAACACCATATATTTT. Protein sequence: CASSHTVGSSGNTIYF.